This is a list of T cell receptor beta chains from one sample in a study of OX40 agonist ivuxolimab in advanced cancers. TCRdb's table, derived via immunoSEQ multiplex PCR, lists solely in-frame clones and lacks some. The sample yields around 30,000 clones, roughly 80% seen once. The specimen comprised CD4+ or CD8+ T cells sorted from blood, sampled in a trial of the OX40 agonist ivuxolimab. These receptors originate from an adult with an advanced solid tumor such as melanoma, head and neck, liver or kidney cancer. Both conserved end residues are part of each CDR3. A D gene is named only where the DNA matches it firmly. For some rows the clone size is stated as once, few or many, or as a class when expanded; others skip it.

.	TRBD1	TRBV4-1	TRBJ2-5	TGCGCCAGCAGCCAAGACAGGACAGGGTGGGGAGAGACCCAGTACTTC	CASSQDRTGWGETQYF
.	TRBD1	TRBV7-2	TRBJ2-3	TGTGCCAGCAGCTTAGTACAGGGGGCACAAGATACGCAGTATTTT	CASSLVQGAQDTQYF
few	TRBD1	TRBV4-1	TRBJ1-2	TGCGCCAGCAGCCCAAGGACAGGGATCAACTATGGCTACACCTTC	CASSPRTGINYGYTF
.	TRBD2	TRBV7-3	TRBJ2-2	TGTGCCAGCAGCTTATCGGGAGGGCCGGTTAACACCGGGGAGCTGTTTTTT	CASSLSGGPVNTGELFF
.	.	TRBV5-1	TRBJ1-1	TGCGCCAGCAGCCAGGACAGAAACACTGAAGCTTTCTTT	CASSQDRNTEAFF
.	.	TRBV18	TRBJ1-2	TGTGCCAGCTCCCCCCCCGCGACAGGTTCTAGCTACACCTTC	CASSPPATGSSYTF
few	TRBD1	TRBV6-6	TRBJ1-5	TGTGCCAGCAGGGGGCAGGACAGGGATAATCAGCCCCAGCATTTT	CASRGQDRDNQPQHF
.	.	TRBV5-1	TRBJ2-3	TGCGCCAGCAGCTTGAGGGTAGCTTACACAGATACGCAGTATTTT	CASSLRVAYTDTQYF
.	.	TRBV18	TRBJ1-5	TGTGCCAGCTCACCACCGCACATCGGACAGCCCCAGCATTTT	CASSPPHIGQPQHF
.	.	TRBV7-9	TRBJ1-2	TGTGCCAGCAGCAGGAGGGGGGGAATTTCTACTAACTATGGCTACACCTTC	CASSRRGGISTNYGYTF
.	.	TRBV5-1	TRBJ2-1	TGCGCCAGCAGCTCCGCAGGGGGCGCGGGAGAAAGGTATGAGCAGTTCTTC	CASSSAGGAGERYEQFF
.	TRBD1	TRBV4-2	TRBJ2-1	TGTGCCAGCAGCCAGATTTTACCGGGACAGGCCGACAATGAGCAGTTCTTC	CASSQILPGQADNEQFF
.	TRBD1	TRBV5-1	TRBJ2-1	TGCGCCAGCAGCGAACAGGGGTCCAGCTCCTACAATGAGCAGTTCTTC	CASSEQGSSSYNEQFF
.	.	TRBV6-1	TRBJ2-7	TGTGCCAGCAGTGACGATTCTGGGAGGCGCGCCTACGAGCAGTACTTC	CASSDDSGRRAYEQYF
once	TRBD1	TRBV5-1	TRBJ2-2	TGCGCCAGCAGCCGGACAGGGGAGGTGGGGGAGCTGTTTTTT	CASSRTGEVGELFF
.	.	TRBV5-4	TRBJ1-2	TGTGCCAGCAGCTTGTGGTTAGGGAATGGCTACACCTTC	CASSLWLGNGYTF
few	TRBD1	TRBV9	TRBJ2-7	TGTGCCAGCAGCGTAGGACAGGGGTACCACGAGCAGTACTTC	CASSVGQGYHEQYF
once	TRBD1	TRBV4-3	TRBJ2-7	TGCGCCAGCAGCCAAGATCAATCAGGGGGCATCTACGAGCAGTACTTC	CASSQDQSGGIYEQYF